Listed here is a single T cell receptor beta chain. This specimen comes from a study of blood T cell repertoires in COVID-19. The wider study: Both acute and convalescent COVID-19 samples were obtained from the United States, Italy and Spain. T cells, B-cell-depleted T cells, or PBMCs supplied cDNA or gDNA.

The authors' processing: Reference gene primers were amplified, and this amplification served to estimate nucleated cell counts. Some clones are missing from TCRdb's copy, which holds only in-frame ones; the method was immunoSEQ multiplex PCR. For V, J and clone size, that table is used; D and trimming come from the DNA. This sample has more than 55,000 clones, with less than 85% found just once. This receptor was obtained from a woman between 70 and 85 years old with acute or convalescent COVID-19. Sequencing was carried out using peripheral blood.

CDR3 DNA sequence: TGTGCCAGCAGCCCGGGACAGGGGCGGGCTTCGTTAGGGAATGAGCAGTTCTTC. As protein: CASSPGQGRASLGNEQFF. V gene TRBV9 combines with J gene TRBJ2-1; 10 bases agree with TRBD1. V lost 4 bases and J lost 7; bases outside the gene matches: 17. The CDR3 covers 18 residues. From germline, CDR1 is SGDLS and CDR2 YYNGEE.